The clone carrying this TCR beta chain showed up many times. The CDR3 is 14 amino acids. Germline CDR1 MNHNS, CDR2 SASEGT. J was trimmed by 6 bases and V by 5 bases; bases with no gene match: 8. From RNA transcripts, TCR beta CDR3 regions were amplified. In the first-round RT-PCR of the TCR CDR3, the HTBI primer set was used. Using its own MiXCR run on the multiplex PCR reads, TCRdb lists one record per CDR3 protein. The sample yields approximately 630,000 distinct CDR3 sequences, around 15% seen once. The data are from a study of T cells in Graves' hyperthyroidism and ophthalmopathy. The sequence was obtained from a woman between 25 and 40 years old with Graves' hyperthyroidism. The J gene is TRBJ2-7, the V gene TRBV6-1, with TRBD1 matching over 9 bases. The specimen was blood. The DNA of the CDR3 is TGTGCCAGCAGTACACCACAGGGGGCTGGCGAGCAGTACTTC. The encoded protein is CASSTPQGAGEQYF.